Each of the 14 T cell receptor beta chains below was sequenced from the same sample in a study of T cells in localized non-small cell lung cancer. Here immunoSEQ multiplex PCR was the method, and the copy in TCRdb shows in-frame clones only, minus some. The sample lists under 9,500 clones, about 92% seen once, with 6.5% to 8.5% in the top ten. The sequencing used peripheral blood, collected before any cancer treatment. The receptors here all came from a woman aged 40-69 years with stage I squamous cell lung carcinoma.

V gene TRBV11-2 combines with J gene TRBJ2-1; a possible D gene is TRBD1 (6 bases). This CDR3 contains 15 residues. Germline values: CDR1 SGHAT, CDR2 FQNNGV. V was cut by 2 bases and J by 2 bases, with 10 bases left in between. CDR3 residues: CASSLWAGAYNEQFF. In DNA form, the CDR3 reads TGTGCCAGCAGCTTATGGGCAGGGGCCTACAATGAGCAGTTCTTC.

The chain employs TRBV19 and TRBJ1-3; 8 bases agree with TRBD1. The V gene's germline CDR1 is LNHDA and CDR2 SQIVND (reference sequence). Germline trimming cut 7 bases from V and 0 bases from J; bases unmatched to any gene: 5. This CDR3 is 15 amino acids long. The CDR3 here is CASTDTGGSGNTIYF. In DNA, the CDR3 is TGTGCCAGTACGGATACAGGGGGCTCTGGAAACACCATATATTTT.

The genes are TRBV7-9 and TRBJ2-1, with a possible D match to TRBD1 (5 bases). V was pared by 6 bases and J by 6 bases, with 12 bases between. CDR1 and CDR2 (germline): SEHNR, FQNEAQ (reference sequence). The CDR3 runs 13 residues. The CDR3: CASRGRGFNEQFF. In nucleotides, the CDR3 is TGTGCCAGCAGAGGTAGGGGATTCAATGAGCAGTTCTTC.

This CDR3 reads CASTEPGAGNTIYF. Here the CDR3 DNA reads TGTGCCAGCACCGAACCAGGGGCTGGAAACACCATATATTTT. This chain joins TRBV7-2 and TRBJ1-3; D might be TRBD1 (6 bases). Germline CDR1 is SGHTA and CDR2 is FQGNSA. V was shortened by 7 bases and J by 2 bases, with 12 bases between the two germline ends. The CDR3 has 14 residues.

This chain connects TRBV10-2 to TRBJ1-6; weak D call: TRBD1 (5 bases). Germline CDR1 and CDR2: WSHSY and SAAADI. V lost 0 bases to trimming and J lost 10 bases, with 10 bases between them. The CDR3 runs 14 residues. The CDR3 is CASSESEGNSPLHF. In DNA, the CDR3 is TGCGCCAGCAGTGAGTCAGAGGGGAACTCACCCCTCCACTTT.

The CDR3 sequence is CAWSVGGVDSPLHF. The CDR3 nucleotides are TGTGCCTGGAGTGTAGGTGGGGTGGATTCACCCCTCCACTTT. V and J are TRBV30 and TRBJ1-6; no clear D gene. Germline CDR1 is GTSNPN and CDR2 is SVGIG (reference sequence). V was trimmed by 0 bases and J by 8 bases, leaving 11 bases between them. The CDR3 length is 14 residues.

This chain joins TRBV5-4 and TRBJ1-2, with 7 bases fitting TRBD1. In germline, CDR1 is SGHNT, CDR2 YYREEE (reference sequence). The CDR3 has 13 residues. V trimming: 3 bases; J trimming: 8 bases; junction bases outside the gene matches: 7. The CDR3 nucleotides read TGTGCCAGCAGCTCCTCAGGGGGTTGGGGCTACACCTTC. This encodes CASSSSGGWGYTF.

In DNA form, the CDR3 reads TGTGCCAGCACGGTGGCTAGCGGATACAATGAGCAGTTCTTC. Protein product: CASTVASGYNEQFF. The chain recombines TRBV25-1 with TRBJ2-1, with TRBD2 matching over 7 bases. CDR1 MGHDK and CDR2 SYGVNS come from the germline V gene. The junction had 7 bases not matched to a gene; V was cut back by 7 bases and J by 4 bases. The CDR3 consists of 14 residues.

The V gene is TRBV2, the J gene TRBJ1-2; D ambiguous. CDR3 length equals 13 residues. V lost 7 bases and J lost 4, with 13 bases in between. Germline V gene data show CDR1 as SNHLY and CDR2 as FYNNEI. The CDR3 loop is CASTSIWSYGYTF. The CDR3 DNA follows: TGTGCCAGCACGTCGATCTGGTCCTATGGCTACACCTTC.

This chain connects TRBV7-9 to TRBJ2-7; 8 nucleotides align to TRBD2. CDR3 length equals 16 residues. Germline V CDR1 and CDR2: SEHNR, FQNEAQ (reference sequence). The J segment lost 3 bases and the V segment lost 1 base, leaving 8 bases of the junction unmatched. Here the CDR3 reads CASSLDPGTRGYEQYF. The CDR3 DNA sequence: TGTGCCAGCAGCTTAGACCCCGGGACTAGAGGCTACGAGCAGTACTTC.

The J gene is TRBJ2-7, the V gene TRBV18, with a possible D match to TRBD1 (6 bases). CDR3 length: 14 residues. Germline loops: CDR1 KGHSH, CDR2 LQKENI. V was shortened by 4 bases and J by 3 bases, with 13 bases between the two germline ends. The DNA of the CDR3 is TGTGCCAGCTCACTGGGACAAGAACTCTACGAGCAGTACTTC. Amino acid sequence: CASSLGQELYEQYF.

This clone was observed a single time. As DNA, the CDR3 is TGTGCCAGCAGTTTTCAGGGGGTAGGGAGCAATCAGCCCCAGCATTTT. Its translation is CASSFQGVGSNQPQHF. The chain uses TRBV7-2 and TRBJ1-5, with 7 bases that match TRBD1. Losses at the gene ends were 6 bases for V and 1 base for J; bases not matched to a gene: 9. Looked up from germline, CDR1 is SGHTA and CDR2 is FQGNSA. The CDR3 sequence is 16 residues long.

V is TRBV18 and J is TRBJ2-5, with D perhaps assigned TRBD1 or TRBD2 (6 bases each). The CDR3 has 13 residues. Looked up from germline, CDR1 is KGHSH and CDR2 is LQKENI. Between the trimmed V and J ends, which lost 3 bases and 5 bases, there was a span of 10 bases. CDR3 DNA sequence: TGTGCCAGCTCACCCGGGGGCGAGGAGACCCAGTACTTC. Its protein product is CASSPGGEETQYF.

The CDR3 DNA reads as TGTGCCAGCTTAGCGGGGGGGCCGGTTCCCAATGAGCAGTTCTTC. Residues: CASLAGGPVPNEQFF. The chain recombines TRBV2 with TRBJ2-1; TRBD2 aligns across 11 bases. The V and J ends lost 8 bases and 6 bases, in that order; junction bases with no gene match: 9. Germline CDR1 reads SNHLY; CDR2 reads FYNNEI. This CDR3 spans 15 amino acids.